The source of this T cell receptor (beta chain) is a study of T cells in Graves' hyperthyroidism and ophthalmopathy (dated by TCRdb to about 2019). With respect to the entire study: Peripheral blood samples were taken at the time of initial diagnosis, prior to any treatment. TCR V-J signatures able to tell the groups apart were searched for in a discovery cohort of more than 90 patients, of whom more than 40 had Graves' ophthalmopathy and roughly 59 had stable Graves' hyperthyroidism. An independent validation cohort of 18 to 20 hyperthyroidism patients and over 15 patients who later progressed to ophthalmopathy tested prospective prediction of ophthalmopathy. The roughly 100 discovery patients were randomly split 7:3 into training and test sets. In roughly six Graves' hyperthyroidism patients, the study also compared T-cell repertoires from thyroid tissue with T-cell repertoires from blood. Once sampling was done, hyperthyroidism patients were given methimazole at a starting dose of 30 mg daily, whereas ophthalmopathy patients were given high-dose intravenous methylprednisolone. According to the paper, TCR Vbeta CDR3 sequencing was carried out on roughly 130 peripheral blood samples, which came from approximately 41 ophthalmopathy, 75 to 80 hyperthyroidism and roughly 17 progressor patients.

Stable Graves' hyperthyroidism was defined as the absence of progression to ophthalmopathy over 18 months of follow-up. Hyperthyroidism patients were newly diagnosed, with disease duration under 2 months, and aged 18 to 65 years. The study excluded patients with uncontrolled infections, other autoimmune diseases, pregnancy or lactation. Diagnoses were established on the basis of clinical symptoms, serum thyroxine and TRAb, thyroid ultrasound, and orbital computed tomography. PBMCs were isolated from 7.5 to 10 ml of fresh peripheral blood by Ficoll-Paque density gradient centrifugation. Trizol reagent was used to extract total RNA, and RNA quality was then checked on an Agilent 2100 Bioanalyzer. The TCR beta CDR3 regions were amplified from RNA transcripts. The first round of RT-PCR for the TCR CDR3 was performed with the HTBI primer set and the Qiagen OneStep RT-PCR kit. Libraries were constructed in a second round of multiplex PCR, after which size selection and purification were performed. Libraries were sequenced paired-end with 100 bp reads on an Illumina HiSeq2000. The authors processed their data as follows. SOAPnuke was used to process the raw data, throwing out any read that contained adapters or uncalled bases, had a mean Phred below 15, or lacked an exact constant-primer or identifier match. COPE v1.2.5 was used to merge the high-quality paired reads, and each unique nucleotide sequence was defined as a clonotype. MiTCR v1.1 was used to align clonotypes to the IMGT TRBV, TRBD and TRBJ reference segments. Analysis was restricted to V-J combinations with a frequency above 0.0001, which covered 98% to 99.2% of repertoires. A TCS score was defined as the ratio between F50 (clonal expansion) and ExV (chaos), using BLOSUM62-based TCRdist between CDR3 peptides within each V-J. Welch's t-statistics and random forest reduced around 550 V-J features to under 15, which were used in a naive Bayes classifier (R e1071). Clones were called with MiXCR by TCRdb after fastp trimmed the public reads at Q25, and only in-frame beta chains were retained. When rows share a CDR3 protein, they turn into one entry using the most common DNA and genes. TCRdb, not the original authors, processed these V and J calls. Present in this sample are approximately 370,000 distinct CDR3 sequences, more than 12% of which were seen just once. Of the sample, around a third falls within the top ten clones.

The full study reports these points: Blood samples also contained most of the expanded thyroid clonotypes (frequency above 0.001), which suggests that blood repertoires may reflect thyroid immune responses. In validation, the model predicted progression to ophthalmopathy a median of 6.5 months before onset, with approximately 70% sensitivity and 72.22% specificity. No statistical method was used to set the sample size in advance, and investigators knew the group allocation. A 13 V-J signature model separated ophthalmopathy from stable hyperthyroidism, with about 90% sensitivity and about 81% specificity in cross-validation and 80%/75% in testing.

This clonotype was counted a few times. Its antigen specificity is not known. One base away there is no much larger clone; base qualities are not given. This receptor was identified in a woman younger than 45 with Graves' hyperthyroidism. The specimen was blood.

The DNA sequence follows: TGTGCCAGCTCACCCTCCCGGCCTAAGCTATCCTACAATGAGCAGTTCTTC. It encodes CASSPSRPKLSYNEQFF. The rearrangement combines TRBV18 with TRBJ2-1; the D segment cannot be called with confidence. V and J are truncated by 3 bases and 1 base respectively, leaving an intervening sequence of 16 bases. The germline V gene supplies CDR1 KGHSH and CDR2 LQKENI. Taken from cysteine to phenylalanine, the CDR3 has 17 residues. Only the CDR3 DNA stays, 51 bases, in frame from base 1.